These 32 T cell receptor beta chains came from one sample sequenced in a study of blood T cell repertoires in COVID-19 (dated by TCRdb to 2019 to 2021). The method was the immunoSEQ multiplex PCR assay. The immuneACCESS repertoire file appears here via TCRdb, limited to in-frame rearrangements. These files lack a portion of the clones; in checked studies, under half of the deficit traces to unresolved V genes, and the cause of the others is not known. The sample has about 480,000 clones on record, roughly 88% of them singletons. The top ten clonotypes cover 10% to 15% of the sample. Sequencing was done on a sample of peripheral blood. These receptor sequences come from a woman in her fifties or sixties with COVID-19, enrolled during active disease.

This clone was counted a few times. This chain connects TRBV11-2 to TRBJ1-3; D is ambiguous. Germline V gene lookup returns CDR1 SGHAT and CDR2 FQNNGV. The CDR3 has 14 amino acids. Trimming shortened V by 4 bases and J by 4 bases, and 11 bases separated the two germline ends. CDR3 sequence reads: CASSSRLLGNTIYF. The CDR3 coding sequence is TGTGCCAGCAGCTCCAGACTCTTAGGAAACACCATATATTTT. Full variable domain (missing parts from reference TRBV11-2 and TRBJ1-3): EAGVAQSPRYKIIEKRQSVAFWCNPISGHATLYWYQQILGQGPKLLIQFQNNGVVDDSQLPKDRFSAERLKGVDSTLKIQPAKLEDSAVYLCASSSRLLGNTIYFGEGSWLTVV.

The CDR3 protein is CTLAGRGTDTQYF. In DNA form, the CDR3 reads TGTACCCTAGCGGGGAGAGGCACAGATACGCAGTATTTT. The chain employs TRBV30 and TRBJ2-3, with 9 nucleotides matching TRBD2. Per the germline V gene, CDR1 is GTSNPN and CDR2 is SVGIG (reference sequence). This CDR3 region has 13 residues.

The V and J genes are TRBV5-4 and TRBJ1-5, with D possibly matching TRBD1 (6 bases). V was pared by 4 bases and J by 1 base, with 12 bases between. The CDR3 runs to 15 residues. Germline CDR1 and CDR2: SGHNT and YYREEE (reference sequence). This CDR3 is CASSLGGGSNQPQHF. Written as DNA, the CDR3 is TGTGCCAGCAGCCTAGGGGGGGGCAGCAATCAGCCCCAGCATTTT.

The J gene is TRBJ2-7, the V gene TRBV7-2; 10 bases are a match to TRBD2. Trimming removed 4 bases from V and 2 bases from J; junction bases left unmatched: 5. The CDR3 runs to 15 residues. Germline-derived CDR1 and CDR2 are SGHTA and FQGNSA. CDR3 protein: CASSSGLAETYEQYF. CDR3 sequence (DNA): TGTGCCAGCAGCTCCGGACTAGCGGAAACCTACGAGCAGTACTTC.

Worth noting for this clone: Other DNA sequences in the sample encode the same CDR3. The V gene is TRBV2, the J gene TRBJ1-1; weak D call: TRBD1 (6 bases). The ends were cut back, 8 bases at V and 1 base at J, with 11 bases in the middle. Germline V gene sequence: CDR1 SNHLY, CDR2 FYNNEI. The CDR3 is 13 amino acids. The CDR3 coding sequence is TGTGCCAGCTCGAACAGGGAGAACACTGAAGCTTTCTTT. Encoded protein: CASSNRENTEAFF.

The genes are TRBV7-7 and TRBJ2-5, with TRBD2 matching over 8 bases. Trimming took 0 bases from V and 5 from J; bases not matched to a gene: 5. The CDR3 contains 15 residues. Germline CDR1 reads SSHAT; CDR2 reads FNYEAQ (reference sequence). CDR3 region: CASSLARGGQETQYF. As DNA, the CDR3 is TGTGCCAGCAGCTTAGCTCGGGGGGGTCAGGAGACCCAGTACTTC.

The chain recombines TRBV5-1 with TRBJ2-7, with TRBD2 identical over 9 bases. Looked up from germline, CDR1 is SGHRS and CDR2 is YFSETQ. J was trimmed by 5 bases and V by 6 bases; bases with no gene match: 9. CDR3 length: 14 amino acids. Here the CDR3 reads CASMGSLAGNEQYF. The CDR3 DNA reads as TGCGCCAGCATGGGGTCGCTAGCGGGGAACGAGCAGTACTTC.

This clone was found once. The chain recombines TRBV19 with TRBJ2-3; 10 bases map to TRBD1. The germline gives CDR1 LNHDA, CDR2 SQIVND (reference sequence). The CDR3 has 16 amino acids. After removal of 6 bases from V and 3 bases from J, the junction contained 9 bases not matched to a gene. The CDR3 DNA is TGTGCCAGTAGCGCCCGTCCGGGACAGGGGACAGATACGCAGTATTTT. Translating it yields CASSARPGQGTDTQYF. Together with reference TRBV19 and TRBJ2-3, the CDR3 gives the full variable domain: DGGITQSPKYLFRKEGQNVTLSCEQNLNHDAMYWYRQDPGQGLRLIYYSQIVNDFQKGDIAEGYSVSREKKESFPLTVTSAQKNPTAFYLCASSARPGQGTDTQYFGPGTRLTVL.

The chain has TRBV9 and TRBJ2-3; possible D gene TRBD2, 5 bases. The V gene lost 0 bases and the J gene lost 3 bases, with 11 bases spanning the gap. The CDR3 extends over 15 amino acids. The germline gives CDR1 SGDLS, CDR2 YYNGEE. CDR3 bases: TGTGCCAGCAGCGTAGAAGCGGCGGAAACAGATACGCAGTATTTT. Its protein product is CASSVEAAETDTQYF.

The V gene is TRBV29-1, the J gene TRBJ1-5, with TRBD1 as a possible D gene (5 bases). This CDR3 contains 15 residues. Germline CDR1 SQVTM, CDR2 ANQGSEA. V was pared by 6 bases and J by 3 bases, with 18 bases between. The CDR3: CSVALGGDVNQPQHF. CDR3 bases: TGCAGCGTGGCCCTCGGAGGGGACGTCAATCAGCCCCAGCATTTT.

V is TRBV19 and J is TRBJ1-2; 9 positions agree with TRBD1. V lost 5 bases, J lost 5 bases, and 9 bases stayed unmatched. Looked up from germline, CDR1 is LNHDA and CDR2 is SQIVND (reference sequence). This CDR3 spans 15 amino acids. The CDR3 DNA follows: TGTGCCAGTAGTGACGAAGGGACAGGGCGTTATGGCTACACCTTC. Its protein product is CASSDEGTGRYGYTF.

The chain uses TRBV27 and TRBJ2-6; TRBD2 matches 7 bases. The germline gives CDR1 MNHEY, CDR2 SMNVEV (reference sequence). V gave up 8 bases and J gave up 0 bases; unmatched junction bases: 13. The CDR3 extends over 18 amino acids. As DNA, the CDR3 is TGTGCCAGCTACGGGGGGACGGAACTTCTCTCTGGGGCCAACGTCCTGACTTTC. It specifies CASYGGTELLSGANVLTF.

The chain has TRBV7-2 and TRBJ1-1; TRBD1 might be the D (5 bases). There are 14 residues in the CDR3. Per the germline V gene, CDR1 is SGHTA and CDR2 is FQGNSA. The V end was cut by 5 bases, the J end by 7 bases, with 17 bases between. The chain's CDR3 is CASSPYARVGEAFF. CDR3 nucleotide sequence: TGTGCCAGCAGCCCCTATGCCAGGGTAGGTGAAGCTTTCTTT.

The CDR3 bases are TGTGCCAGCAGCTTGACTAGCACAGATACGCAGTATTTT. This translates into CASSLTSTDTQYF. The chain is built from TRBV5-4 and TRBJ2-3; D uncertain. The CDR3 length is 13 residues. Trimming removed 1 base at V and 0 bases at J, with 3 bases between. The V gene's germline CDR1 is SGHNT and CDR2 YYREEE (reference sequence).

In nucleotides, the CDR3 is TGTGCCAGCAGCTCAGCCACCAGGGGAGAGACCCAGTACTTC. It codes for CASSSATRGETQYF. V usage is TRBV7-2 and J usage is TRBJ2-5, with D perhaps TRBD1 (6 bases). The germline V and J ends were trimmed by 4 bases and 4 bases, with 13 bases remaining between them. This CDR3 region has 14 residues. The germline V gene encodes CDR1 SGHTA and CDR2 FQGNSA.

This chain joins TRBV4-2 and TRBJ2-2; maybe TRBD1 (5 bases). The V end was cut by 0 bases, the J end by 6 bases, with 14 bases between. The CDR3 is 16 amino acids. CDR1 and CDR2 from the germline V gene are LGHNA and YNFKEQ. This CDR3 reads CASSQEGLLRPGELFF. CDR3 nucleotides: TGTGCCAGCAGCCAAGAGGGGCTCCTAAGGCCCGGGGAGCTGTTTTTT.

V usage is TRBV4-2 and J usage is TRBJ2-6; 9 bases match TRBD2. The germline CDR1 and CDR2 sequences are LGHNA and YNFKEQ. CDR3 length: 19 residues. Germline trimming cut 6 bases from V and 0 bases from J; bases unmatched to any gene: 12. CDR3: CASRLFHSGGDSGANVLTF. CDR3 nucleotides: TGTGCCAGCAGACTTTTCCATAGCGGGGGCGACTCTGGGGCCAACGTCCTGACTTTC.

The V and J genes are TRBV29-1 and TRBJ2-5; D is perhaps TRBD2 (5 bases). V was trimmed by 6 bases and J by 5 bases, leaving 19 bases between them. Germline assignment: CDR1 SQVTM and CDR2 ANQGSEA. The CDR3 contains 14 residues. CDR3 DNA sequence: TGCAGCGTAGAGGACCCGGGGTCGCCGGAGACCCAGTACTTC. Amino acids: CSVEDPGSPETQYF.

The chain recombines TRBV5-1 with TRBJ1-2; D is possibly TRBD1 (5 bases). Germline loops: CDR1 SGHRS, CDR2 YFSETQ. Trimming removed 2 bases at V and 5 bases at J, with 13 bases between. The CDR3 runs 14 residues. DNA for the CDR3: TGCGCCAGCAGCTTAGCGACAGAATCGTATGGCTACACCTTC. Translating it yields CASSLATESYGYTF.

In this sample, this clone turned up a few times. DNA for the CDR3: TGCGCCAGCAGCTTGCCAGGGACTGAAGCTTTCTTT. Translation: CASSLPGTEAFF. The chain links TRBV5-1 to TRBJ1-1, with D possibly being TRBD1 (5 bases). The V and J ends lost 1 base and 5 bases respectively, with 6 bases between them. Germline V lookup: CDR1 SGHRS, CDR2 YFSETQ. The CDR3 is made up of 12 amino acids.

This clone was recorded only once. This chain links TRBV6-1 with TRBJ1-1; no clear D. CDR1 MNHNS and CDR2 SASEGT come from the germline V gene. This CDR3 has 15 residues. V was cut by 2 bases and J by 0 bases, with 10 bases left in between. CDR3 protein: CASSEYPDMNTEAFF. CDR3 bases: TGTGCCAGCAGTGAATACCCAGACATGAACACTGAAGCTTTCTTT.

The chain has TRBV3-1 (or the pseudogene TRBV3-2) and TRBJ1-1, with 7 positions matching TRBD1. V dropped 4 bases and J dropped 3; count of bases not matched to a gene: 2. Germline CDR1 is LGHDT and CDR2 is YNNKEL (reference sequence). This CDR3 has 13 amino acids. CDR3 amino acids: CASSLQGDTEAFF. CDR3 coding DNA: TGTGCCAGCAGCCTTCAGGGGGACACTGAAGCTTTCTTT.

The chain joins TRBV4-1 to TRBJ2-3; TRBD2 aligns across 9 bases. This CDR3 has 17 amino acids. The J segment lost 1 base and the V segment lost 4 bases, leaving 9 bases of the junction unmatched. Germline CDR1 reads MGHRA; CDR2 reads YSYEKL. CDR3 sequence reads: CASSPNLAGAGTDTQYF. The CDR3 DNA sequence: TGCGCCAGCAGCCCCAACTTAGCGGGGGCTGGCACAGATACGCAGTATTTT.

In DNA form, the CDR3 reads TGTGCCAGCCAGGTGGGAGGCGAATTCACTGAAGCTTTCTTT. It encodes CASQVGGEFTEAFF. The J gene is TRBJ1-1, the V gene TRBV19; no clear D gene. This CDR3 has 14 residues. V lost 9 bases and J 4 bases, leaving 18 bases between the germline ends. Germline V gene sequence: CDR1 LNHDA, CDR2 SQIVND (reference sequence).

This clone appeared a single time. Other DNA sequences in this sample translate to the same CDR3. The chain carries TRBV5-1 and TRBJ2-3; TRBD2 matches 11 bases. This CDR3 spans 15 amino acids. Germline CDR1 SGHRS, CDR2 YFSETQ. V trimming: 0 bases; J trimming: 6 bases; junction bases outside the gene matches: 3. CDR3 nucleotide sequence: TGCGCCAGCAGCTTGGGACTAGCGGGGACCGATACGCAGTATTTT. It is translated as CASSLGLAGTDTQYF.

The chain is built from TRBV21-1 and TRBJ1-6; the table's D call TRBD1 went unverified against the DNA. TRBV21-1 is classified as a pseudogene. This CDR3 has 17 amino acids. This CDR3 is CASSTTKDRALGSPLHF. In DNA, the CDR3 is TGTGCCAGCAGCACGACCAAGGACAGGGCTTTAGGATCACCCCTCCACTTT.

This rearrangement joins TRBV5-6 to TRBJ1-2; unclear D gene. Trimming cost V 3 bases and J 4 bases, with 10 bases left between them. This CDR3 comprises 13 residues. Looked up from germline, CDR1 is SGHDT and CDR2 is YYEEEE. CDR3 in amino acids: CASSSTVSYGYTF. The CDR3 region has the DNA TGTGCCAGCAGCTCCACAGTTAGCTATGGCTACACCTTC.

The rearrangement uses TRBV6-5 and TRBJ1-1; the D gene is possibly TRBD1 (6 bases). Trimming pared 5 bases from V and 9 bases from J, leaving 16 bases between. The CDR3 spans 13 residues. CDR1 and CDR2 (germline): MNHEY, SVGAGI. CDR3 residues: CASSLVGTPQAFF. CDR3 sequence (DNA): TGTGCCAGCAGTCTTGTCGGGACACCACAAGCTTTCTTT.

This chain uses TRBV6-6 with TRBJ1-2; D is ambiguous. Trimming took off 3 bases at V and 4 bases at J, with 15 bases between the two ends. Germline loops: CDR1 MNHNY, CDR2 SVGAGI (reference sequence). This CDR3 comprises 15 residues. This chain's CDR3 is CASSYPDSQSYGYTF. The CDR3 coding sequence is TGTGCCAGCAGTTATCCCGATTCACAGTCCTATGGCTACACCTTC.

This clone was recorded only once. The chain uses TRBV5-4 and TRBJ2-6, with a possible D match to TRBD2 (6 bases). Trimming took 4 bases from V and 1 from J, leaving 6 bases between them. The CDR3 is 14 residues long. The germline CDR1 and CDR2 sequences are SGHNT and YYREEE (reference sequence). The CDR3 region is CASSRGSGANVLTF. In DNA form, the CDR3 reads TGTGCCAGCAGCCGGGGGTCTGGGGCCAACGTCCTGACTTTC.

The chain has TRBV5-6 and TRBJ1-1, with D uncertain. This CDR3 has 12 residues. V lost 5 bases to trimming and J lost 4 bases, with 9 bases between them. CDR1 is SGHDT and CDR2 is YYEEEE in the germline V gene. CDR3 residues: CASSRSVTEAFF. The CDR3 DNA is TGTGCCAGCAGTCGTTCTGTCACTGAAGCTTTCTTT.

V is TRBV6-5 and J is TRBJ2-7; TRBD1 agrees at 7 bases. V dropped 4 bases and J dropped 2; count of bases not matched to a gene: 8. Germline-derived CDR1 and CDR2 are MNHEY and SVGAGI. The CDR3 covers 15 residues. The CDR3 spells CASSSRGGQAYEQYF. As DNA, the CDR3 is TGTGCCAGCAGTTCTAGGGGCGGACAGGCCTACGAGCAGTACTTC.